Here is one TCR beta chain with its context. What it binds is unknown. The data were obtained in a study of a mutant IDH1 vaccine in newly diagnosed glioma. Overall study context: Treated patients had a mean age of 40.4 years and a 62.5% male, approximately 38% female split.

Only in-frame clones appear in the TCRdb table, and some are missing; sequencing was by immunoSEQ multiplex PCR. This repertoire shows roughly 72,000 clones, around nine tenths found once; its top ten account for under 0.6%. Germline CDR1 is LNHNV and CDR2 is YYDKDF (reference sequence). There are 14 residues in the CDR3. Trimming cost V 0 bases and J 5 bases, with 8 bases left between them. The time point: week 5, during vaccination. A single vaccine dose contained 300 ug of mutant IDH1 20-mer peptide, and topical imiquimod was used with it. The TCR comes from a woman between 50 and 59 years old with glioma. The rearrangement uses TRBV15 and TRBJ1-5; weak D call: TRBD1 (6 bases). The sample was PBMCs, taken from a glioma patient whose treatment included an IDH1 peptide vaccine. DNA of the CDR3: TGTGCCACCAGCAGAGAACGGACAGATCAGCCCCAGCATTTT. It is translated as CATSRERTDQPQHF. The full variable domain, rest sourced from reference TRBV15 and TRBJ1-5, is DAMVIQNPRYQVTQFGKPVTLSCSQTLNHNVMYWYQQKSSQAPKLLFHYYDKDFNNEADTPDNFQSRRPNTSFCFLDIRSPGLGDTAMYLCATSRERTDQPQHFGDGTRLSIL.